This T cell receptor beta chain was identified during a study of blood T cell repertoires in COVID-19. Looking at the study overall: T cells, B-cell-depleted T cells, or PBMCs provided the cDNA or gDNA that served as material.

This clone was counted between two and nine times. Method: immunoSEQ multiplex PCR; TCRdb's copy keeps in-frame clones and lacks some. The sample lists 150,000 to 200,000 clones; approximately 86% were seen once. V was pared by 7 bases and J by 2 bases, with 6 bases of the junction left unmatched. The CDR3 is 14 amino acids. Germline V gives CDR1 SGHTA, CDR2 FQGNSA. Material: peripheral blood. The chain combines TRBV7-2 with TRBJ2-7, with 9 positions matching TRBD2. This clonotype originated in a man aged 50 to 60 with active or convalescent COVID-19. The CDR3 protein is CASNSAGGPYEQYF. As DNA, the CDR3 is TGTGCCAGCAACTCGGCGGGAGGGCCCTACGAGCAGTACTTC.